Each of the 10 T cell receptor beta chains below was sequenced from the same sample in a study of OX40 agonist ivuxolimab in advanced cancers. Some clones are missing from TCRdb's copy, which holds only in-frame ones; the method was immunoSEQ multiplex PCR. The sample yields some 55,000 clones, about four fifths seen once. Sample: CD4+ or CD8+ T cells sorted from blood, taken in a trial of the OX40 agonist ivuxolimab. The source is an adult with an advanced solid tumor such as melanoma, head and neck, liver or kidney cancer.

The genes are TRBV30 and TRBJ1-2; perhaps TRBD1 as D (6 bases). The V gene lost 5 bases and the J gene lost 11 bases, with 15 bases spanning the gap. Germline lookup yields CDR1 GTSNPN and CDR2 SVGIG (reference sequence). The CDR3 contains 11 residues. In DNA, the CDR3 is TGTGCCTGGTCTGTGGGGGCGAGGTACACCTTC. Amino acids: CAWSVGARYTF.

The chain has TRBV28 and TRBJ1-1, with a possible D match to TRBD1 (5 bases). The V end was cut by 3 bases, the J end by 3 bases, with 11 bases between. Looked up from germline, CDR1 is MDHEN and CDR2 is SYDVKM. This CDR3 is 14 amino acids long. CDR3 nucleotides: TGTGCCAGCAGTTTTGGAGGGGTCGACACTGAAGCTTTCTTT. Protein: CASSFGGVDTEAFF.

This clone has more than one count but fewer than ten. V usage is TRBV19 and J usage is TRBJ1-1, with D uncertain. The CDR3 has 13 residues. Germline V gives CDR1 LNHDA, CDR2 SQIVND (reference sequence). Trimming took off 3 bases at V and 2 bases at J, with 7 bases between the two ends. CDR3 bases: TGTGCCAGTAGTATTCAAACCAACACTGAAGCTTTCTTT. Translating gives CASSIQTNTEAFF.

The genes are TRBV9 and TRBJ1-2, with D maybe TRBD1 (6 bases). Germline loops: CDR1 SGDLS, CDR2 YYNGEE. Trimming took 7 bases from V and 10 from J, leaving 20 bases between them. The CDR3 spans 13 residues. The CDR3 reads CASSPPLDRTYTF. CDR3 nucleotide sequence: TGTGCCAGCTCCCCTCCCTTAGACAGGACCTACACCTTC.

The gene calls are TRBV28 and TRBJ2-1; TRBD2 agrees at 7 bases. Germline V lookup: CDR1 MDHEN, CDR2 SYDVKM. The CDR3 contains 14 residues. Unmatched junction bases numbered 5, after V lost 9 bases and J lost 0 bases. This CDR3 reads CASYSGFSYNEQFF. In DNA form, the CDR3 reads TGTGCCAGTTATAGCGGGTTCTCCTACAATGAGCAGTTCTTC.

V is TRBV18 and J is TRBJ1-1; unclear D gene. Per the germline V gene, CDR1 is KGHSH and CDR2 is LQKENI. CDR3 length equals 14 residues. V was pared by 0 bases and J by 3 bases, with 8 bases between. The CDR3 bases are TGTGCCAGCTCACCACCGCTTGGTGACACTGAAGCTTTCTTT. Translated, it gives CASSPPLGDTEAFF.

This clone was seen only once. The chain couples TRBV5-1 to TRBJ2-3; tentative D call: TRBD1 (5 bases). CDR3 length: 12 residues. V was pared by 4 bases and J by 6 bases, with 9 bases between. The germline V gene encodes CDR1 SGHRS and CDR2 YFSETQ. In DNA, the CDR3 is TGCGCCAGCAGCCCAGGGTTTGATACGCAGTATTTT. Encoded protein: CASSPGFDTQYF.

The rearrangement joins TRBV6-1 to TRBJ1-1; D call uncertain. Germline V lookup: CDR1 MNHNS, CDR2 SASEGT. The CDR3 is 13 amino acids. V was pared by 6 bases and J by 1 base, with 9 bases between. DNA of the CDR3: TGTGCCAGCAGGAGGGAGAAGAACACTGAAGCTTTCTTT. It specifies CASRREKNTEAFF.

This clone was seen a single time. The chain carries TRBV11-3 and TRBJ2-1; 7 bases map to TRBD2. This CDR3 is built from 14 residues. After removal of 3 bases from V and 3 bases from J, the junction contained 2 bases not matched to a gene. The germline V gene encodes CDR1 SGHNT and CDR2 YENEEA. The CDR3 DNA reads TGTGCCAGCAGCTTGGGGGGGGTCTACAATGAGCAGTTCTTC. Translated, it gives CASSLGGVYNEQFF.

The V gene is TRBV19, the J gene TRBJ2-1; 7 bases match TRBD1. V trimming: 4 bases; J trimming: 2 bases; junction bases outside the gene matches: 5. The CDR3 covers 15 residues. Germline values: CDR1 LNHDA, CDR2 SQIVND (reference sequence). DNA of the CDR3: TGTGCCAGTAGTAGTCAGGGGGTCACCTACAATGAGCAGTTCTTC. It is translated as CASSSQGVTYNEQFF.